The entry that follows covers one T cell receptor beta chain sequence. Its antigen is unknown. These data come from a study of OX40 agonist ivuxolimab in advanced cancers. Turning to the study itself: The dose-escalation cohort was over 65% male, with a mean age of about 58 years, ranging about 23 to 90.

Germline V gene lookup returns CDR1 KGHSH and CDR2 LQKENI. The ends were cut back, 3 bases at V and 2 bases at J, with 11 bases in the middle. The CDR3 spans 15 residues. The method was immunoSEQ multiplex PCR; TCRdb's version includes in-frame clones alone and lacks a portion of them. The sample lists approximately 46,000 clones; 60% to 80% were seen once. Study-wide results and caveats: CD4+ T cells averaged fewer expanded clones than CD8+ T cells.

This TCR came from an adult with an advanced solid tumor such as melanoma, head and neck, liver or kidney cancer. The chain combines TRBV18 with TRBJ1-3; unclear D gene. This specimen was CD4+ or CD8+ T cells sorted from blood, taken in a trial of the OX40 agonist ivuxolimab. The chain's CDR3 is CASSPTGFPGNTIYF. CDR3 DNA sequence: TGTGCCAGCTCACCGACGGGGTTCCCTGGAAACACCATATATTTT.